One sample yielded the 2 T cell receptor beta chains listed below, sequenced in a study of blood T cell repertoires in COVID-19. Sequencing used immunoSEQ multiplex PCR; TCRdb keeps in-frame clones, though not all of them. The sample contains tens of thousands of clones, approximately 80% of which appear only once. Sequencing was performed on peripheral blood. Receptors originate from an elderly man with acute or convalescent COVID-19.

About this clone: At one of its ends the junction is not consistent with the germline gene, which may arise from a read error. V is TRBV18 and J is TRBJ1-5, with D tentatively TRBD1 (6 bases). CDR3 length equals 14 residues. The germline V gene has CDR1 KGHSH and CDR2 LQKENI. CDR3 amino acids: CVSSQGQNNQPQHF. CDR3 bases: TGTGTCAGCTCCCAGGGGCAGAACAATCAGCCCCAGCATTTT.

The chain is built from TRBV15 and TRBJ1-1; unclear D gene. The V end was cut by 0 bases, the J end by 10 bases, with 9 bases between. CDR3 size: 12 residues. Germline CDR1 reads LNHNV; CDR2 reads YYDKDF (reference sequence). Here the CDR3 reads CATSRDYRGAFF. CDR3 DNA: TGTGCCACCAGCAGAGATTACCGGGGAGCTTTCTTT.